A selection of T cell receptor beta chains follows, all from one sample in a study of Graves' ophthalmopathy and Graves' hyperthyroidism. TCRdb redid the calling of the multiplex PCR reads with MiXCR, one entry per CDR3 protein. The sample carries some 360,000 distinct CDR3 sequences, about a sixth recorded once. Material: peripheral blood. The receptors were gathered from an adult woman with stable Graves' hyperthyroidism. Both conserved end residues are part of each CDR3. Each record gives: clone size, V gene, J gene, D gene, CDR3 protein, CDR3 DNA. A D gene is named only where the DNA matches it firmly. Not every row has a clone size; where given, it reads once, few, many or a size class.

>many|TRBV5-4|TRBJ2-5|TRBD2
CASSSGGASGIETQYF
TGTGCCAGCAGCTCCGGGGGGGCTAGCGGGATTGAGACCCAGTACTTC
>few|TRBV14|TRBJ1-5|TRBD1
CAIGAQDRAPPWNQPQHF
TGTGCCATCGGGGCACAGGACAGGGCGCCCCCTTGGAATCAGCCCCAGCATTTT
>many|TRBV7-3|TRBJ2-5|.
CASSLIGGDQETQYF
TGTGCCAGCAGCTTAATTGGGGGAGACCAAGAGACCCAGTACTTC
>.|TRBV6-1|TRBJ2-2|TRBD2
CASSESLAVDTGELFF
TGTGCCAGCAGCGAAAGTCTAGCGGTAGACACCGGGGAGCTGTTTTTT
>many|TRBV6-1|TRBJ1-5|.
CASRGGQYSNQPQHF
TGTGCCAGCAGAGGTGGTCAGTATAGCAATCAGCCCCAGCATTTT
>many|TRBV28|TRBJ2-7|TRBD2
CASSPGLAGVSYEQYF
TGTGCCAGCAGTCCAGGACTAGCGGGAGTCTCCTACGAGCAGTACTTC
>many|TRBV20-1|TRBJ2-5|.
CSAREPGRQETQYF
TGCAGTGCTAGAGAACCAGGACGCCAAGAGACCCAGTACTTC
>.|TRBV5-1|TRBJ2-7|TRBD1
CASSLGPPDRGLIYEQYF
TGCGCCAGCAGCTTGGGACCCCCGGACAGGGGGCTAATTTACGAGCAGTACTTC
>.|TRBV20-1|TRBJ2-3|.
CSVPGREITDTHYF
TGCAGTGTTCCGGGACGGGAGATCACAGATACGCACTATTTT
>many|TRBV11-3|TRBJ2-2|.
CASSLRGYNGELFF
TGTGCCAGCAGCTTACGGGGTTACAACGGGGAGCTGTTTTTT
>many|TRBV12-3/TRBV12-4|TRBJ2-7|.
CASSLLPYYEQYF
TGTGCCAGCAGTTTACTACCCTACTACGAGCAGTACTTC
>.|TRBV6-1|TRBJ1-2|.
CASSDAIYGYTF
TGTGCCAGCAGTGACGCAATCTACGGCTACACCTTC
>many|TRBV18|TRBJ1-6|.
CASSPASSYNSPLHF
TGTGCCAGCTCACCGGCGAGCTCCTATAATTCACCCCTCCACTTT
>many|TRBV19|TRBJ1-5|.
CASSIVRGTRSNQPQHF
TGTGCCAGTAGTATAGTAAGGGGGACACGTAGCAATCAGCCCCAGCATTTT
>many|TRBV20-1|TRBJ2-5|.
CSARALGETQYF
TGCAGTGCTAGAGCTTTGGGAGAGACCCAGTACTTC
>many|TRBV28|TRBJ1-3|.
CASSHIWRVDGFSGNTIYF
TGTGCCAGCAGCCATATCTGGAGGGTTGACGGCTTCTCTGGAAACACCATATATTTT
>many|TRBV2|TRBJ2-7|TRBD2
CASSKRRTSGMMNGGQYF
TGTGCCAGCAGTAAACGAAGGACTAGCGGGATGATGAACGGTGGGCAGTACTTC
>.|TRBV10-3|TRBJ2-1|.
CAISEGGSLDEQFF
TGTGCCATCAGTGAAGGCGGTAGTTTGGATGAGCAGTTCTTC
>.|TRBV29-1|TRBJ2-5|.
CSVVGGIFGETQYF
TGCAGCGTTGTCGGGGGTATTTTTGGAGAGACCCAGTACTTC
>many|TRBV28|TRBJ2-7|.
CASSSETVSYEQYF
TGTGCCAGCAGCTCTGAGACAGTCTCCTACGAGCAGTACTTC
>many|TRBV27|TRBJ1-2|TRBD1
CASSWVQGYGYTF
TGTGCCAGCAGTTGGGTACAGGGGTATGGCTACACCTTC
>.|TRBV20-1|TRBJ1-5|.
CSATSGLVAGPLNQPQHF
TGCAGTGCTACCTCGGGACTCGTAGCGGGTCCTTTAAATCAGCCCCAGCATTTT
>many|TRBV2|TRBJ2-3|.
CASSDLTSTDTQYF
TGTGCCAGCAGTGATCTGACTAGCACAGATACGCAGTATTTT
>.|TRBV6-1|TRBJ1-1|TRBD1
CATERQGQAFF
TGTGCCACCGAACGACAGGGGCAGGCTTTCTTT
>many|TRBV5-1|TRBJ2-7|.
CASSLVDVVGSYEQYF
TGCGCCAGCAGCTTGGTCGACGTAGTGGGGTCCTACGAGCAGTACTTC
>.|TRBV7-2|TRBJ1-1|.
CASSLARVWTEAFF
TGTGCCAGCAGCTTAGCGCGGGTATGGACTGAAGCTTTCTTT
>many|TRBV27|TRBJ2-2|.
CASMGFTGELFF
TGTGCCAGCATGGGTTTCACCGGGGAGCTGTTTTTT
>few|TRBV7-9|TRBJ1-5|.
CASSPLLHSNQPQHF
TGTGCCAGCAGCCCGCTACTACATAGCAATCAGCCCCAGCATTTT
>many|TRBV6-1|TRBJ2-7|TRBD2
CASGRSGRTTYEQYF
TGTGCCAGCGGACGAAGCGGGAGGACCACCTACGAGCAGTACTTC
>few|TRBV27|TRBJ2-5|.
CASSTRLHQAAQYF
TGTGCCAGCAGTACCCGACTACACCAAGCGGCCCAGTACTTC
>.|TRBV4-2|TRBJ2-7|TRBD2
CASSQDPGLTYEQYF
TGTGCCAGCAGCCAAGATCCGGGACTAACCTACGAGCAGTACTTC
>.|TRBV10-3|TRBJ2-5|TRBD2
CAISERLAGMEQYF
TGTGCCATCAGTGAAAGGCTAGCGGGGATGGAGCAGTACTTC
>few|TRBV12-3/TRBV12-4|TRBJ2-3|.
CASSHGMHTQYF
TGTGCCAGCAGTCATGGGATGCATACGCAGTATTTT
>.|TRBV12-5|TRBJ2-7|.
CASGLLYEQYF
TGTGCTAGTGGTTTACTCTACGAGCAGTACTTC
>few|TRBV7-9|TRBJ1-1|.
CASSLGPASTEAFF
TGTGCCAGCAGCTTAGGGCCAGCGAGCACTGAAGCTTTCTTT
>.|TRBV6-2/TRBV6-3|TRBJ2-7|.
CASSYDFLNYEQYF
TGTGCCAGCAGTTACGACTTTCTGAACTACGAGCAGTACTTC
>many|TRBV29-1|TRBJ1-1|.
CSTDGSRNTEAFF
TGCAGCACGGACGGCAGCAGGAACACTGAAGCTTTCTTT
>many|TRBV4-1|TRBJ2-5|.
CASSQDSGQETQYF
TGCGCCAGCAGCCAAGATTCGGGACAAGAGACCCAGTACTTC
>.|TRBV12-3/TRBV12-4|TRBJ2-2|TRBD1
CASKRAGGNTGELFF
TGTGCCAGCAAGCGCGCAGGGGGGAACACCGGGGAGCTGTTTTTT
>many|TRBV27|TRBJ1-5|.
CASKGRGNQPQHF
TGTGCCAGCAAGGGCAGGGGAAATCAGCCCCAGCATTTT
>many|TRBV28|TRBJ2-7|TRBD2
CASSPERGGSISYEQYF
TGTGCCAGCAGTCCGGAGAGGGGCGGGAGCATCTCCTACGAGCAGTACTTC
>many|TRBV5-7|TRBJ2-7|.
CASSQAKRQRGFYEQYF
TGTGCCAGCAGCCAAGCGAAACGGCAGAGAGGGTTCTACGAGCAGTACTTC
>few|TRBV6-2/TRBV6-3|TRBJ2-5|.
CASSYRAGETQYF
TGTGCCAGCAGTTACCGGGCGGGGGAGACCCAGTACTTC
>many|TRBV20-1|TRBJ2-4|TRBD1
CSAGGDRGNIQYF
TGCAGTGCTGGGGGGGACAGGGGAAACATTCAGTACTTC
>.|TRBV3-1|TRBJ1-6|.
CASSPYGGKNSPLHF
TGTGCCAGCAGCCCCTATGGAGGGAAAAATTCACCCCTCCACTTT
>many|TRBV28|TRBJ2-7|.
CASIEAGSRVSYEQYF
TGTGCCAGCATTGAGGCAGGGAGCAGAGTCTCCTACGAGCAGTACTTC
>many|TRBV28|TRBJ2-7|.
CAGNGGPSYEQYF
TGTGCCGGTAATGGGGGACCTTCCTACGAGCAGTACTTC
>many|TRBV29-1|TRBJ2-7|.
CSVEDHSSQQYF
TGCAGCGTTGAAGATCACAGTTCCCAGCAGTACTTC
>.|TRBV6-1|TRBJ1-1|TRBD1
CASSGETGGMNTEAFF
TGTGCCAGCAGTGGGGAGACAGGGGGCATGAACACTGAAGCTTTCTTT
>many|TRBV20-1|TRBJ2-5|TRBD2
CSGGTSQETQYF
TGCAGTGGGGGGACTAGTCAAGAGACCCAGTACTTC